This note documents a single T cell receptor beta chain sequence. The target antigen is unknown. This beta chain turned up in a library designed for alpha chains; as an off-target read, its abundance says little. This sample is drawn from a study of spatial heterogeneity in lung cancer. TCRdb re-derived calls from the 5' RACE reads in MiXCR, one entry per CDR3 protein. The top ten hold about 10% of the sample, which has roughly 6,000 distinct CDR3 sequences, over 12% seen once. Findings and limits, study-wide: Tumor mutation count correlated with how many alpha and beta TCRs expanded intratumorally.

Time point defined: sample taken at primary tumor resection. Specimen: lung tumor tissue, collected at surgery. The sequence was collected from a male donor with early-stage non-small cell lung cancer.

DNA for the CDR3: TGTGCCAGCAGCCTAGGGGGTTTTGACGATGAGCAGTTCTTC. This gives the protein CASSLGGFDDEQFF. The chain recombines TRBV11-3 with TRBJ2-1; D may be TRBD1 (6 bases). Trimming pared 5 bases from V and 8 bases from J, leaving 16 bases between. Germline CDR1 is SGHNT and CDR2 is YENEEA. There are 14 residues in the CDR3.